Listed below are T cell receptor beta chains from one sample, sequenced in a study of T cell responses to AZD1222 COVID-19 vaccine. Measured with immunoSEQ multiplex PCR; TCRdb has only the in-frame clones, and not every one. The data show about 120,000 clones, with about 90% seen just once and around 1.7% held by the top ten. The sample here was peripheral blood, taken on day 0 of AZD1222 vaccination. The receptors here all came from an adult in good health. The CDR3 runs from the conserved cysteine through the conserved F or W. A D gene is named only where the DNA matches it firmly. Some rows have no size entry. The others give once, few or many, or a class for an expanded clone.

length: 13
D: -
V: TRBV10-3
size: once
J: TRBJ1-2
CDR3: CAISADTNYGYTF
DNA: TGTGCCATCAGTGCGGACACTAACTATGGCTACACCTTC

length: 14
D: -
V: TRBV4-3
size: -
J: TRBJ1-1
CDR3: CASSLQEGYTEAFF
DNA: TGCGCCAGCAGCCTACAGGAGGGGTACACTGAAGCTTTCTTT

length: 11
D: -
V: TRBV30
size: -
J: TRBJ1-1
CDR3: CAWSRKGLAFF
DNA: TGTGCCTGGAGCCGGAAGGGGCTAGCTTTCTTT

length: 15
D: -
V: TRBV18
size: -
J: TRBJ1-3
CDR3: CASSGVGASGNTIYF
DNA: TGTGCCAGCTCAGGGGTTGGAGCCTCTGGAAACACCATATATTTT

length: 19
D: TRBD2
V: TRBV7-8
size: once
J: TRBJ2-5
CDR3: CASSPRLAGVNWYQETQYF
DNA: TGTGCCAGCAGCCCCCGACTAGCGGGGGTTAATTGGTACCAAGAGACCCAGTACTTC

length: 12
D: -
V: TRBV6-5
size: -
J: TRBJ1-2
CDR3: CASSLGGNGYTF
DNA: TGTGCCAGCAGTTTGGGAGGGAATGGCTACACCTTC

length: 17
D: -
V: TRBV7-9
size: -
J: TRBJ1-5
CDR3: CASSPYSGGFEDQPQHF
DNA: TGTGCCAGCAGCCCCTACTCCGGCGGTTTTGAAGATCAGCCCCAGCATTTT

length: 16
D: -
V: TRBV3-1/TRBV3-2
size: -
J: TRBJ2-1
CDR3: CASSQGTGTGYNEQFF
DNA: TGTGCCAGCAGCCAAGGGACGGGGACGGGATACAATGAGCAGTTCTTC

length: 11
D: TRBD2
V: TRBV30
size: -
J: TRBJ2-1
CDR3: CAWSVSGSRFF
DNA: TGTGCCTGGAGTGTTAGCGGGAGTCGTTTCTTC

length: 15
D: TRBD1
V: TRBV19
size: -
J: TRBJ1-2
CDR3: CASTQGVGQGKGYTF
DNA: TGTGCCAGTACCCAGGGGGTGGGTCAGGGGAAAGGCTACACCTTC

length: 15
D: TRBD2
V: TRBV6-1
size: -
J: TRBJ2-1
CDR3: CASSEGGGDYNEQFF
DNA: TGTGCCAGCAGTGAAGGCGGGGGGGACTACAATGAGCAGTTCTTC

length: 16
D: -
V: TRBV7-2
size: once
J: TRBJ2-1
CDR3: CASSEPGLHSWNEQFF
DNA: TGTGCCAGCAGCGAGCCGGGACTCCACTCTTGGAATGAGCAGTTCTTC

length: 18
D: TRBD1
V: TRBV5-1
size: -
J: TRBJ1-2
CDR3: CASKVTGAPSIANYGYTF
DNA: TGCGCCAGCAAAGTGACAGGGGCCCCATCTATAGCTAACTATGGCTACACCTTC

length: 13
D: -
V: TRBV18
size: -
J: TRBJ1-1
CDR3: CASSPERISEAFF
DNA: TGTGCCAGCTCACCAGAACGGATCTCCGAAGCTTTCTTT

length: 15
D: -
V: TRBV7-8
size: -
J: TRBJ1-4
CDR3: CASSSMDATNEKLFF
DNA: TGTGCCAGCAGCTCGATGGACGCAACTAATGAAAAACTGTTTTTT

length: 15
D: -
V: TRBV7-8
size: -
J: TRBJ1-1
CDR3: CASSYSGPRDTEAFF
DNA: TGTGCCAGCAGCTACTCCGGGCCCCGGGACACTGAAGCTTTCTTT

length: 14
D: -
V: TRBV20-1
size: -
J: TRBJ1-2
CDR3: CSASRGGNNYGYTF
DNA: TGCAGTGCTAGTCGGGGGGGCAATAACTATGGCTACACCTTC

length: 14
D: -
V: TRBV2
size: -
J: TRBJ1-6
CDR3: CASSEDLEDSPLHF
DNA: TGTGCCAGCAGTGAGGACCTTGAGGATTCACCCCTCCACTTT

length: 15
D: -
V: TRBV3-1/TRBV3-2
size: -
J: TRBJ1-6
CDR3: CASSEGWGNNSPLHF
DNA: TGTGCCAGCAGCGAAGGATGGGGTAATAATTCACCCCTCCACTTT

length: 18
D: TRBD2
V: TRBV9
size: -
J: TRBJ2-2
CDR3: CASSVGLAGEGNSGELFF
DNA: TGTGCCAGCAGCGTTGGACTAGCGGGAGAAGGGAACAGCGGGGAGCTGTTTTTT

length: 12
D: -
V: TRBV5-1
size: -
J: TRBJ2-5
CDR3: CASSQDGKNQYF
DNA: TGCGCCAGCAGCCAGGACGGTAAAAACCAGTACTTC

length: 14
D: -
V: TRBV19
size: -
J: TRBJ1-1
CDR3: CASSLTGTLPEAFF
DNA: TGTGCCAGTAGTTTGACCGGGACCCTCCCTGAAGCTTTCTTT

length: 15
D: -
V: TRBV3-1/TRBV3-2
size: -
J: TRBJ2-1
CDR3: CASSQDTGSYNEQFF
DNA: TGTGCCAGCAGCCAAGACACGGGTTCCTACAATGAGCAGTTCTTC

length: 14
D: -
V: TRBV10-1
size: -
J: TRBJ1-3
CDR3: CASRTEGSGNTIYF
DNA: TGCGCCAGCCGGACTGAAGGTTCGGGAAACACCATATATTTT

length: 14
D: TRBD1
V: TRBV7-2
size: -
J: TRBJ1-1
CDR3: CASSSQTGARGAFF
DNA: TGTGCCAGCAGCTCCCAAACAGGGGCGAGGGGGGCTTTCTTT

length: 17
D: -
V: TRBV19
size: -
J: TRBJ2-1
CDR3: CASSRIGGASSYNEQFF
DNA: TGTGCCAGTAGTAGAATTGGGGGGGCAAGCTCCTACAATGAGCAGTTCTTC

length: 16
D: -
V: TRBV9
size: -
J: TRBJ2-5
CDR3: CASSVDFFGQQETQYF
DNA: TGTGCCAGCAGCGTAGATTTTTTCGGACAGCAAGAGACCCAGTACTTC

length: 14
D: -
V: TRBV5-1
size: -
J: TRBJ2-6
CDR3: CASSSGSGANVLTF
DNA: TGCGCCAGCAGCTCCGGCTCTGGGGCCAACGTCCTGACTTTC

length: 15
D: TRBD1
V: TRBV5-1
size: -
J: TRBJ2-1
CDR3: CASSLGDRGYNEQFF
DNA: TGCGCCAGCAGCTTGGGGGACAGGGGCTACAATGAGCAGTTCTTC

length: 15
D: -
V: TRBV5-1
size: -
J: TRBJ1-2
CDR3: CASSPPETTAYGYTF
DNA: TGCGCCAGCAGCCCCCCCGAGACGACCGCCTATGGCTACACCTTC

length: 13
D: -
V: TRBV7-2
size: -
J: TRBJ2-1
CDR3: CASSLVRYNEQFF
DNA: TGTGCCAGCAGCTTAGTCAGATACAATGAGCAGTTCTTC

length: 16
D: -
V: TRBV6-6
size: once
J: TRBJ1-2
CDR3: CASSPTADPRRYGYTF
DNA: TGTGCCAGCAGTCCTACCGCGGACCCACGAAGGTATGGCTACACCTTC

length: 14
D: -
V: TRBV19
size: -
J: TRBJ1-5
CDR3: CASNEGVLRQPQHF
DNA: TGTGCCAGTAATGAAGGGGTATTAAGGCAGCCCCAGCATTTT

length: 13
D: -
V: TRBV7-9
size: -
J: TRBJ1-5
CDR3: CASSLGADQPQHF
DNA: TGTGCCAGCAGCTTAGGAGCGGATCAGCCCCAGCATTTT

length: 15
D: TRBD1
V: TRBV5-1
size: -
J: TRBJ2-1
CDR3: CASRPRDRGSNEQFF
DNA: TGCGCCAGCAGGCCCCGGGACAGGGGAAGTAATGAGCAGTTCTTC

length: 14
D: TRBD1
V: TRBV18
size: -
J: TRBJ1-1
CDR3: CASSPGQSSTEAFF
DNA: TGTGCCAGCTCGCCGGGACAGTCGAGCACTGAAGCTTTCTTT

length: 14
D: TRBD1
V: TRBV2
size: -
J: TRBJ1-2
CDR3: CASRDRLSDYGYTF
DNA: TGTGCCAGCCGGGACAGACTTTCGGACTATGGCTACACCTTC

length: 15
D: TRBD1
V: TRBV6-5
size: -
J: TRBJ1-1
CDR3: CASTTGQGANTEAFF
DNA: TGTGCCAGCACCACAGGACAGGGAGCGAACACTGAAGCTTTCTTT

length: 16
D: TRBD1
V: TRBV9
size: -
J: TRBJ1-2
CDR3: CASSDSQGQGPRGYTF
DNA: TGTGCCAGCAGCGACTCACAGGGACAGGGCCCCCGAGGCTACACCTTC

length: 14
D: -
V: TRBV10-3
size: -
J: TRBJ1-5
CDR3: CAISEGDRDQPQHF
DNA: TGTGCCATCAGTGAGGGGGACCGGGATCAGCCCCAGCATTTT

length: 12
D: -
V: TRBV3-1/TRBV3-2
size: -
J: TRBJ1-2
CDR3: CASSRDSNGYTF
DNA: TGTGCCAGCAGCCGAGACAGCAATGGCTACACCTTC

length: 12
D: TRBD1
V: TRBV7-3
size: -
J: TRBJ1-2
CDR3: CASSGQGYGYTF
DNA: TGTGCCAGCTCGGGACAGGGCTATGGCTACACCTTC

length: 15
D: TRBD2
V: TRBV2
size: -
J: TRBJ2-1
CDR3: CASRAGTSGRNEQFF
DNA: TGTGCCAGCAGGGCCGGGACTAGCGGGAGAAATGAGCAGTTCTTC